These T cell receptor beta chains were read from a single sample in a study of blood T cell repertoires in COVID-19. The assay was immunoSEQ multiplex PCR, and TCRdb's table has in-frame clones only and misses some. The sample includes roughly 400,000 clones, about 89% of them seen just once. Sequenced material: peripheral blood. These receptors were obtained from a woman aged 60-75 years with COVID-19, enrolled during active disease. The CDR3 runs from the conserved cysteine through the conserved F or W. The D gene is left open where the match is weak. Size is omitted from some rows. Given values are once, few, many or a class for expanded clones.

d_call: .; clone_size: .; cdr3_length: 15; v_call: TRBV19; j_call: TRBJ1-2; cdr3_nt: TGTGCCAGTAATCCCTCGTCAGTAGGCGGCTATGGCTACACCTTC; cdr3_aa: CASNPSSVGGYGYTF
d_call: TRBD2; clone_size: .; cdr3_length: 16; v_call: TRBV6-2/TRBV6-3; j_call: TRBJ2-5; cdr3_nt: TGTGCCAGCAGTTCCCGACTAGCGGGGGGGCAAGAGACCCAGTACTTC; cdr3_aa: CASSSRLAGGQETQYF
d_call: .; clone_size: once; cdr3_length: 13; v_call: TRBV12-3/TRBV12-4; j_call: TRBJ1-1; cdr3_nt: TGTGCCAGCAGTTTTGGGGGGAATACTGAAGCTTTCTTT; cdr3_aa: CASSFGGNTEAFF
d_call: .; clone_size: .; cdr3_length: 13; v_call: TRBV7-9; j_call: TRBJ2-7; cdr3_nt: TGTGCCAGCAGCAGCGGGTCCTCCTACGAGCAGTACTTC; cdr3_aa: CASSSGSSYEQYF
d_call: .; clone_size: .; cdr3_length: 14; v_call: TRBV7-2; j_call: TRBJ2-1; cdr3_nt: TGTGCCAGCAGCCTTGGACTGCGCTACAATGAGCAGTTCTTC; cdr3_aa: CASSLGLRYNEQFF
d_call: TRBD2; clone_size: .; cdr3_length: 14; v_call: TRBV9; j_call: TRBJ2-3; cdr3_nt: TGTGCCAGCAGCGAGCGGGACTTAACAGATACGCAGTATTTT; cdr3_aa: CASSERDLTDTQYF
d_call: .; clone_size: .; cdr3_length: 14; v_call: TRBV10-2; j_call: TRBJ1-4; cdr3_nt: TGCGCCAGCAGTGAGCCAGGGGCTGGAGAAAAACTGTTTTTT; cdr3_aa: CASSEPGAGEKLFF
d_call: TRBD1; clone_size: .; cdr3_length: 14; v_call: TRBV6-5; j_call: TRBJ1-2; cdr3_nt: TGTGCCAGCAGAGTAGACAGGGAACCATATGGCTACACCTTC; cdr3_aa: CASRVDREPYGYTF
d_call: TRBD2; clone_size: .; cdr3_length: 14; v_call: TRBV11-3; j_call: TRBJ2-7; cdr3_nt: TGTGCCAGCAGCTTAGTGGGACTAGCTTCCGAGCAGTACTTC; cdr3_aa: CASSLVGLASEQYF
d_call: .; clone_size: .; cdr3_length: 15; v_call: TRBV19; j_call: TRBJ1-3; cdr3_nt: TGTGCCAGTAGTATTGGGGCCACGACTGGAAACACCATATATTTT; cdr3_aa: CASSIGATTGNTIYF
d_call: .; clone_size: .; cdr3_length: 14; v_call: TRBV5-1; j_call: TRBJ1-1; cdr3_nt: TGCGCCAGCAGCTTGGGGCAGGGTGGGACTGAAGCTTTCTTT; cdr3_aa: CASSLGQGGTEAFF
d_call: TRBD2; clone_size: .; cdr3_length: 15; v_call: TRBV7-3; j_call: TRBJ2-5; cdr3_nt: TGTGCCAGCAGCTTAGGGGGACTAGCGGAAGAGACCCAGTACTTC; cdr3_aa: CASSLGGLAEETQYF
d_call: .; clone_size: .; cdr3_length: 13; v_call: TRBV19; j_call: TRBJ2-5; cdr3_nt: TGTGCCAGTAGTACCGAGACCCGGAGAACCCAGTACTTC; cdr3_aa: CASSTETRRTQYF
d_call: TRBD1; clone_size: .; cdr3_length: 14; v_call: TRBV2; j_call: TRBJ1-5; cdr3_nt: TGTGCCAGCAGGGTGGACAGGCTCAATCAGCCCCAGCATTTT; cdr3_aa: CASRVDRLNQPQHF
d_call: .; clone_size: .; cdr3_length: 17; v_call: TRBV11-2; j_call: TRBJ2-5; cdr3_nt: TGTGCCAGCAGCTTAGGGGTGAGGAGTCTTTCAGGGGAGACCCAGTACTTC; cdr3_aa: CASSLGVRSLSGETQYF